This T cell receptor beta chain was recovered during a study of glioma-infiltrating T cells after dendritic cell vaccination. A note on this clone: Its antigen is unknown.

TCRdb's copy holds only in-frame clones and misses some; the assay was immunoSEQ multiplex PCR. The repertoire holds about 76,000 clones, with roughly 91% as singletons. Overall study findings and caveats: Few patients contributed both blood and tumor specimens.

Time point in this sample: after dendritic cell vaccination, including at tumor progression/relapse. The V end lost 8 bases, the J end lost 5 bases, and 12 bases lay between the germline ends. CDR3 length: 13 amino acids. Germline-derived CDR1 and CDR2 are MNHEY and SMNVEV (reference sequence). Here the sequenced sample was blood, taken after dendritic cell vaccination. This chain links TRBV27 with TRBJ2-2; maybe TRBD2 (5 bases). The TCR sequence derives from a human donor with glioblastoma. CDR3 amino acids: CASAGVWTGELFF. The CDR3 bases are TGTGCCAGCGCGGGTGTGTGGACCGGGGAGCTGTTTTTT.